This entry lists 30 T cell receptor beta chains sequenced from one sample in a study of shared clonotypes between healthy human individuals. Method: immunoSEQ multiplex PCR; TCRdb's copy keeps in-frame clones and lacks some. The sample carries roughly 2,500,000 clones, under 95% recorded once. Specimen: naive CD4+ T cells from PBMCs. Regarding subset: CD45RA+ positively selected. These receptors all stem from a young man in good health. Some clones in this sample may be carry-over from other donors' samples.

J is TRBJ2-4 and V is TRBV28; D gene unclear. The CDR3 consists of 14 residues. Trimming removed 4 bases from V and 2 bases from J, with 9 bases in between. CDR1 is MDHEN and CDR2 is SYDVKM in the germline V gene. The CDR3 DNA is TGTGCCAGCAGTTATCAGTCCTCCAAAAACATTCAGTACTTC. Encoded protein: CASSYQSSKNIQYF.

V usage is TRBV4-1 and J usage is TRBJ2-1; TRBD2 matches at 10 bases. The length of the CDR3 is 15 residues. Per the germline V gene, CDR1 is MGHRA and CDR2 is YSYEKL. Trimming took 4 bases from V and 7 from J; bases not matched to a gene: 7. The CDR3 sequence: CASSRFSGRLNEQFF. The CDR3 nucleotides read TGCGCCAGCAGCCGTTTTAGCGGGAGGCTGAATGAGCAGTTCTTC.

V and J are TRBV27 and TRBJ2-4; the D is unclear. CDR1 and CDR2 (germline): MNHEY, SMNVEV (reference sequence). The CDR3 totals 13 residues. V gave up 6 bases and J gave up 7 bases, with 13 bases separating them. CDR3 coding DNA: TGTGCCAGCAGCCGGACCCAGTCGAACATTCAGTACTTC. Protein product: CASSRTQSNIQYF.

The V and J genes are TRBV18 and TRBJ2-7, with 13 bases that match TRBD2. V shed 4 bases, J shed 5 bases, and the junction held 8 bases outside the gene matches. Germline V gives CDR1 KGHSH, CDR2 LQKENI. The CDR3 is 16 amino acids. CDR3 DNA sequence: TGTGCCAGCTCACTAGGACGACTAGCGGGAGGCGACGAGCAGTACTTC. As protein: CASSLGRLAGGDEQYF.

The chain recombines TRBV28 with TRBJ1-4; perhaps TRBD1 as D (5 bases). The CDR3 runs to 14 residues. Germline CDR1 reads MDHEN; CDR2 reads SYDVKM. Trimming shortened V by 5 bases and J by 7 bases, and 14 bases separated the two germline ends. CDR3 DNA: TGTGCCAGCAGTCGACAGCCTGTTGGTGAAAAACTGTTTTTT. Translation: CASSRQPVGEKLFF.

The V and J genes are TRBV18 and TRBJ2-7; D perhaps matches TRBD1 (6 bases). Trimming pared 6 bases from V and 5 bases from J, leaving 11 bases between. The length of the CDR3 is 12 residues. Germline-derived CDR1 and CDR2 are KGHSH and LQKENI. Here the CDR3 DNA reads TGTGCCAGCTCGTACAGGGTTCACGAGCAGTACTTC. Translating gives CASSYRVHEQYF.

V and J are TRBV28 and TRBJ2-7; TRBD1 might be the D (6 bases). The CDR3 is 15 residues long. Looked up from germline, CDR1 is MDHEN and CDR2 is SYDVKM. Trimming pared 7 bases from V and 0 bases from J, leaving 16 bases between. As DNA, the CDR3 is TGTGCCAGCACCCCCTGGGGGCAGGTCTCCTACGAGCAGTACTTC. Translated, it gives CASTPWGQVSYEQYF.

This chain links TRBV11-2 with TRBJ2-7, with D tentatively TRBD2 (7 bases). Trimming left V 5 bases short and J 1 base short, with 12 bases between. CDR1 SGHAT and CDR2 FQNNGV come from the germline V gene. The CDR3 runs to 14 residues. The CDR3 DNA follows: TGTGCCAGCAGCCGGGCGGGGGCGTCCTACGAGCAGTACTTC. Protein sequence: CASSRAGASYEQYF. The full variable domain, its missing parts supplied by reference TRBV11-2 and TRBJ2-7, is EAGVAQSPRYKIIEKRQSVAFWCNPISGHATLYWYQQILGQGPKLLIQFQNNGVVDDSQLPKDRFSAERLKGVDSTLKIQPAKLEDSAVYLCASSRAGASYEQYFGPGTRLTVT.

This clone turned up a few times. The CDR3 reads CASSSARGSAEAFF. Here the CDR3 DNA reads TGTGCCAGCAGCTCGGCGCGGGGGAGTGCTGAAGCTTTCTTT. The chain couples TRBV5-4 to TRBJ1-1; D may be TRBD1 (5 bases). V shed 3 bases and J shed 6 bases, with 15 bases lying between them. The CDR3 consists of 14 residues. Germline-derived CDR1 and CDR2 are SGHNT and YYREEE (reference sequence).

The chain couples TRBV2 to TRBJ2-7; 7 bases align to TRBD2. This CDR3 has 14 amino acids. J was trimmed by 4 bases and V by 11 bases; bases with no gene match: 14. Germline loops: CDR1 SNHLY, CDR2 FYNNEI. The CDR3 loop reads CAVPGGGLMYEQYF. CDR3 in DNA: TGTGCCGTCCCTGGGGGAGGGTTAATGTACGAGCAGTACTTC.

The CDR3 loop reads CASSQGLAGDEQFF. DNA for the CDR3: TGCGCCAGCAGCCAGGGACTAGCGGGAGATGAGCAGTTCTTC. The rearrangement joins TRBV5-1 to TRBJ2-1; 14 positions agree with TRBD2. The junction had 2 bases not matched to a gene; V was cut back by 4 bases and J by 8 bases. The germline gives CDR1 SGHRS, CDR2 YFSETQ. This CDR3 spans 14 amino acids.

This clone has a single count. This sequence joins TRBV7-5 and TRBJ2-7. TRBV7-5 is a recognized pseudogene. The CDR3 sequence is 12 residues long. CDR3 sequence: CAHHGTLYEQYF. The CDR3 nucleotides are TGTGCCCACCACGGGACGTTATACGAGCAGTACTTC.

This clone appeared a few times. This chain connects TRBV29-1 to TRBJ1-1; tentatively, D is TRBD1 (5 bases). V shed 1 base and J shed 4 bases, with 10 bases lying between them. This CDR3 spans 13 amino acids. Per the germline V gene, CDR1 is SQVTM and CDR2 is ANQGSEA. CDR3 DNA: TGCAGCGTTGAAGCAGGGTCGTTCACTGAAGCTTTCTTT. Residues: CSVEAGSFTEAFF.

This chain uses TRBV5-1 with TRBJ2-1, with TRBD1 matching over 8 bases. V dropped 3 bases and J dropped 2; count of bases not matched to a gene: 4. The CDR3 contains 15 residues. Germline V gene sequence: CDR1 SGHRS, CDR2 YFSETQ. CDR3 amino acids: CASSWVTGAYNEQFF. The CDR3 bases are TGCGCCAGCAGCTGGGTGACAGGGGCCTACAATGAGCAGTTCTTC. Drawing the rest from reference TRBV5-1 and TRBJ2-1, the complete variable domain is KAGVTQTPRYLIKTRGQQVTLSCSPISGHRSVSWYQQTPGQGLQFLFEYFSETQRNKGNFPGRFSGRQFSNSRSEMNVSTLELGDSALYLCASSWVTGAYNEQFFGPGTRLTVL.

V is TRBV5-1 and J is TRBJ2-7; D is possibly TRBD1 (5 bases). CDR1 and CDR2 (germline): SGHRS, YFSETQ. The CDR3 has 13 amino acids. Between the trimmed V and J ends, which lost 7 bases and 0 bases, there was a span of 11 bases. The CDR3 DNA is TGCGCCAGCTCCCAGGGTTACTCCTACGAGCAGTACTTC. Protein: CASSQGYSYEQYF.

Here the CDR3 DNA reads TGTGCCATCGGCCTCAGGGGCGGCGGGGAGACCCAGTACTTC. Amino acid sequence: CAIGLRGGGETQYF. The chain uses TRBV10-3 and TRBJ2-5, with D perhaps matching TRBD1 (6 bases). V was clipped by 8 bases and J by 5 bases, with 18 bases between them. This CDR3 contains 14 residues. Germline CDR1 ENHRY, CDR2 SYGVKD.

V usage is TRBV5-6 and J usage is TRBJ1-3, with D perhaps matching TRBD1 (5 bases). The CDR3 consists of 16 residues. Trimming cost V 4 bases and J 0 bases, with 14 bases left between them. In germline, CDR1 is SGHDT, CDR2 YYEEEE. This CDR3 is CASSPGIGDSGNTIYF. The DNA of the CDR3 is TGTGCCAGCAGCCCAGGGATAGGGGACTCTGGAAACACCATATATTTT.

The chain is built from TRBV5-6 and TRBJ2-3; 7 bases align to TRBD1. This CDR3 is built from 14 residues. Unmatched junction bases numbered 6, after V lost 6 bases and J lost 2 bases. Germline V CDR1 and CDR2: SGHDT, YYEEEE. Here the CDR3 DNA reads TGTGCCAGCACCGGGACAGCCTACACAGATACGCAGTATTTT. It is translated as CASTGTAYTDTQYF. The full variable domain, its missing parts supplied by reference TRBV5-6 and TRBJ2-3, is DAGVTQSPTHLIKTRGQQVTLRCSPKSGHDTVSWYQQALGQGPQFIFQYYEEEERQRGNFPDRFSGHQFPNYSSELNVNALLLGDSALYLCASTGTAYTDTQYFGPGTRLTVL.

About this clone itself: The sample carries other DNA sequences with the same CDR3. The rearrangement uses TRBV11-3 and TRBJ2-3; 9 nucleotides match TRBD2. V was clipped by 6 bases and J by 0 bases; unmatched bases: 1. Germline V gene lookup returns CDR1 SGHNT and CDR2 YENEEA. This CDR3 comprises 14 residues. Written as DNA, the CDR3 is TGTGCCAGCAGTAGCGGGGGAAGCACAGATACGCAGTATTTT. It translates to CASSSGGSTDTQYF.

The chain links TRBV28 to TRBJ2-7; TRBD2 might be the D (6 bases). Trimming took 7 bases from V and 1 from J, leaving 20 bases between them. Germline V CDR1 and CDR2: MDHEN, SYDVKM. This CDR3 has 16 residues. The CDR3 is CASTALGAGLSYEQYF. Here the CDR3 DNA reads TGTGCCAGCACCGCGCTCGGGGCGGGATTATCCTACGAGCAGTACTTC.

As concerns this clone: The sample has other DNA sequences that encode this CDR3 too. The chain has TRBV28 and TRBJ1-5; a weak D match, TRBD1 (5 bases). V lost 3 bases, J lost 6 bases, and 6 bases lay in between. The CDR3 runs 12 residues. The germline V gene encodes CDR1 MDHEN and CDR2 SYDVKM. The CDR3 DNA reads TGTGCCAGCAGTTTCCAGGGTCAGCCCCAGCATTTT. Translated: CASSFQGQPQHF. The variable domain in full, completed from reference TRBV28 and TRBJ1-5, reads DVKVTQSSRYLVKRTGEKVFLECVQDMDHENMFWYRQDPGLGLRLIYFSYDVKMKEKGDIPEGYSVSREKKERFSLILESASTNQTSMYLCASSFQGQPQHFGDGTRLSIL.

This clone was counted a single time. The CDR3 sequence is CASSTSSGSSYNEQFF. In nucleotides, the CDR3 is TGTGCCAGCAGTACATCTAGCGGGAGCTCCTACAATGAGCAGTTCTTC. The genes are TRBV28 and TRBJ2-1; TRBD2 aligns across 10 bases. The CDR3 spans 16 residues. V was clipped by 5 bases and J by 0 bases; unmatched bases: 4. Germline V lookup: CDR1 MDHEN, CDR2 SYDVKM.

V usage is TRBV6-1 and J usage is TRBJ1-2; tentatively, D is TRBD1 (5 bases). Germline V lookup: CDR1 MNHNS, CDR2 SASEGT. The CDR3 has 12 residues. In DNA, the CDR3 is TGTGTCACACTGGGGGGGAACTATGGCTACACCTTC. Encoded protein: CVTLGGNYGYTF.

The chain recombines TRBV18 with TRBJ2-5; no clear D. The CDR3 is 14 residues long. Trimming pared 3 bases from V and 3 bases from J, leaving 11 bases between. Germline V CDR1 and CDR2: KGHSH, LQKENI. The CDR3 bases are TGTGCCAGCTCACCTACCTGGGCTGAAGAGACCCAGTACTTC. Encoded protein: CASSPTWAEETQYF.

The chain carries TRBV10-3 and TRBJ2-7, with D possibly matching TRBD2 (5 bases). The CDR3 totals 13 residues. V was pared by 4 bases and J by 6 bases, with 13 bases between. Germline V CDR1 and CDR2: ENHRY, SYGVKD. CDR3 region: CAISAVEVGEQYF. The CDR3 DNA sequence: TGTGCCATCAGTGCTGTGGAGGTTGGCGAGCAGTACTTC.

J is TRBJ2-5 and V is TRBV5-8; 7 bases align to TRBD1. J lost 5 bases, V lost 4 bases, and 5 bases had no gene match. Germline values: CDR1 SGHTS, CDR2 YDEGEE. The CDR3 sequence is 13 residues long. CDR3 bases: TGTGCCAGCAGCAGGGACAGAGGGGAGACCCAGTACTTC. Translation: CASSRDRGETQYF.

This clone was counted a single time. The CDR3 region is CASSSGRAIGNTIYF. The CDR3 nucleotides read TGTGCCAGCAGTTCGGGGCGAGCGATTGGAAACACCATATATTTT. The V gene is TRBV28, the J gene TRBJ1-3; TRBD1 might be the D (5 bases). The CDR3 extends over 15 amino acids. Germline loops: CDR1 MDHEN, CDR2 SYDVKM. Deletions cut 4 bases from V and 3 bases from J, with 13 bases between.

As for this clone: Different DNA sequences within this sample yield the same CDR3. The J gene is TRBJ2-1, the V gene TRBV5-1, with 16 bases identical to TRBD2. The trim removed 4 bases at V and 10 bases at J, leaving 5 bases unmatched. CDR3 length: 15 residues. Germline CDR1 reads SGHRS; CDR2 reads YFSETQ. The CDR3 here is CASSPGTSGRAEQFF. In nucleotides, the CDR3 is TGCGCCAGCAGCCCCGGGACTAGCGGGAGGGCCGAGCAGTTCTTC.

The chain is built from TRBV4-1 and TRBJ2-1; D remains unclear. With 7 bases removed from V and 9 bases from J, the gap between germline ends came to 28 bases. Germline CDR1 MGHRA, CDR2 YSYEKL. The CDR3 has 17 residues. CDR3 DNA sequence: TGCGCCAGCACCCAGGACCCGACCAGGACCTTGGGTGGTGAGCAGTTCTTC. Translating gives CASTQDPTRTLGGEQFF.

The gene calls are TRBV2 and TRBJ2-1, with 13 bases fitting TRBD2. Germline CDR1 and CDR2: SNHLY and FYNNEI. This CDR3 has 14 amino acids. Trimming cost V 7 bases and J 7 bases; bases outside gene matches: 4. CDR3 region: CASTGTSGTNEQFF. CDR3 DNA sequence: TGTGCCAGCACCGGGACTAGCGGGACGAATGAGCAGTTCTTC.